Listed below are T cell receptor beta chains from one sample, sequenced in a study of OX40 agonist ivuxolimab in advanced cancers. Some clones are missing from TCRdb's copy, which holds only in-frame ones; the method was immunoSEQ multiplex PCR. Of 75,000 to 80,000 clones listed, over 80% were seen once; the top ten hold around 0.56%. Source: CD4+ or CD8+ T cells sorted from blood, taken in a trial of the OX40 agonist ivuxolimab. These receptors all stem from an adult with an advanced solid tumor such as melanoma, head and neck, liver or kidney cancer. Both conserved end residues are part of each CDR3. A D gene is named only where the DNA matches it firmly. The listing skips clone size in some rows; elsewhere it reads once, few, many or a size class.

cdr3_length,j_call,v_call,clone_size,d_call,cdr3_aa,cdr3_nt
11,TRBJ1-5,TRBV7-2,NA,TRBD1,CASAAGGPQHF,TGTGCCAGCGCCGCAGGGGGGCCCCAGCATTTT
13,TRBJ2-7,TRBV6-1,NA,TRBD1,CASSDRGLHEQYF,TGTGCCAGCAGTGACAGGGGGCTGCACGAGCAGTACTTC
16,TRBJ2-1,TRBV4-3,NA,TRBD2,CASSQRASGGQEEQFF,TGCGCCAGCAGCCAAAGGGCTAGCGGGGGGCAGGAGGAGCAGTTCTTC
14,TRBJ1-5,TRBV30,NA,NA,CAWRGPGRDQPQHF,TGTGCCTGGAGAGGTCCAGGGAGGGATCAGCCCCAGCATTTT
14,TRBJ1-3,TRBV9,NA,NA,CASSVGRDRNTIYF,TGTGCCAGCAGCGTAGGTCGAGATCGAAACACCATATATTTT
15,TRBJ1-5,TRBV19,NA,TRBD1,CASSMDTGGNQPQHF,TGTGCCAGTAGTATGGATACAGGGGGTAATCAGCCCCAGCATTTT
17,TRBJ2-2,TRBV4-1,NA,NA,CASSRPLGKEDTGELFF,TGCGCCAGCAGCCGTCCTTTGGGAAAGGAGGACACCGGGGAGCTGTTTTTT
15,TRBJ2-7,TRBV9,NA,NA,CASSVAGDTSYEQYF,TGTGCCAGCAGCGTAGCTGGAGACACCTCCTACGAGCAGTACTTC
12,TRBJ2-5,TRBV4-1,NA,NA,CASSHPQGSEYF,TGCGCCAGCAGCCATCCCCAGGGGAGTGAGTACTTC
13,TRBJ2-7,TRBV30,NA,NA,CAWSRVAAYEQYF,TGTGCCTGGAGTAGAGTAGCGGCCTACGAGCAGTACTTC
14,TRBJ2-7,TRBV10-2,NA,NA,CASSNAPHPYEQYF,TGCGCCAGCAGTAACGCCCCTCACCCCTACGAGCAGTACTTC
14,TRBJ1-3,TRBV4-1,NA,NA,CASSQTGSGNTIYF,TGCGCCAGCAGCCAAACAGGGTCTGGAAACACCATATATTTT
13,TRBJ1-5,TRBV6-5,NA,NA,CASSYSPNQPQHF,TGTGCCAGCAGTTACTCGCCGAATCAGCCCCAGCATTTT
14,TRBJ2-7,TRBV29-1,NA,NA,CSVALFLGTYEQYF,TGCAGCGTTGCTCTCTTCCTCGGAACCTACGAGCAGTACTTC
14,TRBJ2-5,TRBV6-5,once,NA,CASSYEYGEETQYF,TGTGCCAGCAGTTACGAGTACGGGGAAGAGACCCAGTACTTC
14,TRBJ1-4,TRBV19,NA,NA,CATRNGATNEKLFF,TGTGCCACCCGAAATGGGGCAACTAATGAAAAACTGTTTTTT
16,TRBJ2-6,TRBV1,NA,NA,CTSRSHRLCRANVLTF,TGCACCAGCAGGTCCCACCGTTTGTGTCGGGCCAACGTCCTGACTTTC
13,TRBJ1-5,TRBV6-5,NA,NA,CASRRTGNQPQHF,TGTGCCAGCAGGAGGACAGGCAATCAGCCCCAGCATTTT
13,TRBJ2-5,TRBV18,NA,NA,CASSPGLKETQYF,TGTGCCAGCTCCCCGGGACTCAAAGAGACCCAGTACTTC
16,TRBJ2-3,TRBV5-6,NA,TRBD2,CASSLGLAGPTDTQYF,TGTGCCAGCAGCTTGGGGTTAGCGGGACCCACAGATACGCAGTATTTT
15,TRBJ1-5,TRBV2,NA,TRBD1,CASTRLTGSYQPQHF,TGTGCCAGCACAAGACTGACAGGGAGCTATCAGCCCCAGCATTTT
17,TRBJ2-1,TRBV5-4,NA,TRBD2,CASSKSLLAASYNEQFF,TGTGCCAGCAGCAAATCCCTACTAGCGGCCTCCTACAATGAGCAGTTCTTC
20,TRBJ1-2,TRBV18,many,NA,CASSLKRFRDRLDLNYGYTF,TGTGCCAGCTCACTTAAGAGGTTCCGGGACCGCCTGGACCTTAACTATGGCTACACCTTC
15,TRBJ2-3,TRBV5-1,NA,TRBD1,CASSPGQAGTDTQYF,TGCGCCAGCAGCCCTGGACAGGCCGGGACAGATACGCAGTATTTT
14,TRBJ2-7,TRBV2,NA,TRBD2,CASGKTSGSHEQYF,TGTGCCAGCGGCAAGACTAGCGGGAGTCACGAGCAGTACTTC
15,TRBJ2-5,TRBV12-5,NA,NA,CASGLWQGTQETQYF,TGTGCTAGTGGTTTGTGGCAGGGAACCCAAGAGACCCAGTACTTC
14,TRBJ1-1,TRBV19,once,TRBD1,CASSTRGAGVAAFF,TGTGCCAGTAGCACCAGGGGGGCTGGGGTAGCTGCTTTCTTT
16,TRBJ1-4,TRBV4-3,NA,NA,CASSQVRVGGGEKLFF,TGCGCCAGCAGCCAAGTGCGAGTAGGGGGTGGAGAAAAACTGTTTTTT
13,TRBJ1-1,TRBV29-1,NA,NA,CSVRQSLNTEAFF,TGCAGCGTTCGTCAGTCCTTGAACACTGAAGCTTTCTTT
12,TRBJ1-5,TRBV10-1,NA,NA,CASSESNQPQHF,TGCGCCAGCAGTGAGTCTAATCAGCCCCAGCATTTT
15,TRBJ1-2,TRBV5-3,once,NA,CASSIQGGGYYGYTF,TGTGCCAGCAGCATCCAAGGCGGGGGATACTATGGCTACACCTTC
14,TRBJ1-1,TRBV7-9,NA,NA,CASSFETRDTEAFF,TGTGCCAGCAGCTTCGAAACGCGGGACACTGAAGCTTTCTTT
12,TRBJ2-7,TRBV2,once,TRBD2,CASRGLHYEQYF,TGTGCCAGCAGGGGACTACACTACGAGCAGTACTTC
13,TRBJ1-1,TRBV6-1,NA,TRBD1,CASKQGGYTEAFF,TGTGCCAGCAAGCAGGGGGGGTACACTGAAGCTTTCTTT
17,TRBJ1-5,TRBV4-3,NA,TRBD1,CASSQDPGTGWDQPQHF,TGCGCCAGCAGCCAGGACCCCGGGACAGGGTGGGATCAGCCCCAGCATTTT
15,TRBJ2-3,TRBV5-1,NA,TRBD1,CASSLKDRVGDTQYF,TGCGCCAGCAGCCTCAAGGACAGGGTTGGAGATACGCAGTATTTT